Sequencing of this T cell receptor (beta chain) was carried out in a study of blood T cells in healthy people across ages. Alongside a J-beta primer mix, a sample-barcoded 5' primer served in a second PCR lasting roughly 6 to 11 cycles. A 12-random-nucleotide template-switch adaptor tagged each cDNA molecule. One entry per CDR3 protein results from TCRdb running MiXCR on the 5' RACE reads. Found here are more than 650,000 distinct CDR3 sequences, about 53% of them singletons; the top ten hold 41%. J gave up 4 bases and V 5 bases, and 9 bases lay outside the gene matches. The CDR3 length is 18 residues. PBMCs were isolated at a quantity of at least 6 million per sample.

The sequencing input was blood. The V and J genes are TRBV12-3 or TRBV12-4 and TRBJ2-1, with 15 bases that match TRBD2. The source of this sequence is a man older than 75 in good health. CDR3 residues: CASSGLAGGPKIYNEQFF. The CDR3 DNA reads TGTGCCAGCAGTGGACTAGCGGGAGGGCCGAAGATATACAATGAGCAGTTCTTC.